This T cell receptor (beta chain) was identified in a study of blood T cells in healthy people across ages. For the second PCR, which ran for about 6 to 11 cycles, a sample-barcoded 5' primer and a J-beta primer mix were used. Every cDNA molecule carried a tag from a template-switch adaptor bearing 12 random nucleotides. At least 2.5 million CDR3-containing paired-end reads were obtained per sample. One entry per CDR3 protein results from TCRdb running MiXCR on the 5' RACE reads. This table has hundreds of thousands of distinct CDR3 sequences, about 32% appearing once. This clonotype was seen a handful of times. Donors were systemically healthy Caucasian individuals from Russia aged about 6 to 90 years. The receptor's source is an elderly woman in good health. The sequencing sample was made of blood.

The CDR3 nucleotides are TGTGCCAGTAACCCCGGGGGGCATGAGCAGTTCTTC. It encodes CASNPGGHEQFF. J is TRBJ2-1 and V is TRBV7-9, with D perhaps TRBD2 (7 bases). Trimming cost V 9 bases and J 8 bases, with 14 bases left between them. Germline CDR1 SEHNR, CDR2 FQNEAQ (reference sequence). This CDR3 contains 12 residues.